This TCR beta chain was recorded in a study of Graves' ophthalmopathy and Graves' hyperthyroidism. Study details: Specimen type is peripheral blood, obtained at initial diagnosis before any treatment. Study-wide results and caveats: Among expanded thyroid clonotypes above 0.001 frequency, most also occurred in blood.

Between the trimmed V and J ends, which lost 5 bases and 3 bases, there was a span of 19 bases. Germline loops: CDR1 SEHNR, CDR2 FQNEAQ (reference sequence). CDR3 length equals 17 residues. Amplification targeted the TCR beta CDR3 regions, with RNA transcripts as the source material. Second-round multiplex PCR came after first-round RT-PCR with HTBI primers. TCRdb re-called the multiplex PCR reads through MiXCR, storing one row per CDR3 protein. The sample carries about 740,000 distinct CDR3 sequences, approximately 40% recorded once. As to this clonotype: No antigen is known for it.

Researchers turned away patients with other autoimmune diseases, uncontrolled infections, pregnancy or lactation. Patients were diagnosed from clinical symptoms, serum thyroxine, TRAb, thyroid ultrasound and orbital computed tomography. The chain recombines TRBV7-9 with TRBJ2-2; D is perhaps TRBD1 (8 bases). The sample comprised peripheral blood. This clonotype originated in an adult man with Graves' ophthalmopathy. CDR3 region: CASSVRGDRSYTGELFF. The CDR3 DNA follows: TGTGCCAGCAGCGTCCGGGGGGACAGGAGTTACACCGGGGAGCTGTTTTTT.